Below are 27 T cell receptor beta chains sequenced from a single sample in a study of control samples from healthy donors and cancer patients. Sequencing used immunoSEQ multiplex PCR; TCRdb keeps in-frame clones, though not all of them. Here the sample spans around 100,000 clones, 88% being singletons. Sequenced input: blood. The receptors stem from a man in his thirties or forties in good health.

The V call is TRBV2, the J call TRBJ2-5, with 7 bases aligning to TRBD2. The CDR3 runs 13 residues. Germline V gene lookup returns CDR1 SNHLY and CDR2 FYNNEI. Trimming took 3 bases from V and 7 from J; bases not matched to a gene: 5. CDR3 residues: CASSERREGTQYF. CDR3 in DNA: TGTGCCAGCAGTGAGAGGAGGGAGGGGACCCAGTACTTC.

This rearrangement joins TRBV29-1 to TRBJ2-1, with 10 bases lining up with TRBD2. Germline CDR1 is SQVTM and CDR2 is ANQGSEA. The junction had 11 bases not matched to a gene; V was cut back by 8 bases and J by 10 bases. The CDR3 runs to 13 residues. The CDR3 region has the DNA TGCAGCATCTCAGGGACTAGCGATCGCGAGCAGTTCTTC. Amino acid sequence: CSISGTSDREQFF.

The gene calls are TRBV10-1 and TRBJ2-2, with D unclear. Germline loops: CDR1 WNHNN, CDR2 SYGVQD (reference sequence). V gave up 6 bases and J gave up 5 bases, with 7 bases separating them. This CDR3 region has 12 residues. The CDR3 DNA is TGCGCCAGCAGAGCAGAGACCGGGGAGCTGTTTTTT. It specifies CASRAETGELFF.

The V gene is TRBV5-1, the J gene TRBJ2-7, with 8 bases identical to TRBD1. The CDR3 is 16 residues long. V was clipped by 0 bases and J by 3 bases; unmatched bases: 8. Germline V gene data show CDR1 as SGHRS and CDR2 as YFSETQ. Here the CDR3 reads CASSLGGTGQIYEQYF. CDR3 bases: TGCGCCAGCAGCTTGGGGGGGACAGGTCAAATCTACGAGCAGTACTTC.

This CDR3 is CASSEAQGGIQYF. CDR3 in DNA: TGTGCCAGCAGTGAAGCGCAGGGTGGCATTCAGTACTTC. The chain uses TRBV6-1 and TRBJ2-4, with a tentative D call TRBD1 (5 bases). This CDR3 contains 13 residues. V was shortened by 0 bases and J by 9 bases, with 9 bases between the two germline ends. CDR1 is MNHNS and CDR2 is SASEGT in the germline V gene.

V and J are TRBV5-4 and TRBJ2-2, with D uncertain. CDR1 and CDR2 (germline): SGHNT, YYREEE (reference sequence). The CDR3 sequence is 13 residues long. Trimming removed 0 bases at V and 8 bases at J, with 8 bases between. The CDR3 DNA is TGTGCCAGCAGCTTGGCCGTGGAAGGGGAGCTGTTTTTT. Protein product: CASSLAVEGELFF.

V is TRBV4-3 and J is TRBJ2-7; 10 nucleotides match TRBD2. CDR1 is LGHNA, CDR2 YSLEER, per germline. The CDR3 sequence is 17 residues long. The V and J ends lost 0 bases and 4 bases, in that order; junction bases with no gene match: 9. The CDR3 sequence is CASSQDPSLAGQYEQYF. CDR3 sequence (DNA): TGCGCCAGCAGCCAAGATCCATCACTAGCGGGACAATACGAGCAGTACTTC.

CDR3 in DNA: TGTGCCAGCAGCCCCGAAGGGGGGATAGCTGAAGCTTTCTTT. It codes for CASSPEGGIAEAFF. This sequence joins TRBV11-2 and TRBJ1-1, with D maybe TRBD1 (6 bases). V shed 5 bases and J shed 6 bases, with 16 bases lying between them. The length of the CDR3 is 14 residues. The V gene's germline CDR1 is SGHAT and CDR2 FQNNGV.

This sequence joins TRBV28 and TRBJ1-3; no definite D call. Germline assignment: CDR1 MDHEN and CDR2 SYDVKM. Trimming removed 6 bases from V and 0 bases from J, with 6 bases in between. CDR3 length: 13 residues. The chain's CDR3 is CASRQYSGNTIYF. In DNA, the CDR3 is TGTGCCAGCAGGCAGTACTCTGGAAACACCATATATTTT.

This chain links TRBV11-3 with TRBJ2-7, with D possibly matching TRBD2 (6 bases). This CDR3 spans 15 amino acids. The V gene's germline CDR1 is SGHNT and CDR2 YENEEA. Trimming took 2 bases from V and 2 from J, leaving 13 bases between them. The CDR3 nucleotides are TGTGCCAGCAGCTTATTTAGCGGTAACACCTACGAGCAGTACTTC. This codes for CASSLFSGNTYEQYF. The full variable domain, rest sourced from reference TRBV11-3 and TRBJ2-7, is EAGVVQSPRYKIIEKKQPVAFWCNPISGHNTLYWYLQNLGQGPELLIRYENEEAVDDSQLPKDRFSAERLKGVDSTLKIQPAELGDSAVYLCASSLFSGNTYEQYFGPGTRLTVT.

The chain links TRBV3-1 (or the pseudogene TRBV3-2) to TRBJ1-2; D remains ambiguous. Germline V CDR1 and CDR2: LGHDT, YNNKEL (reference sequence). This CDR3 is 13 amino acids long. V lost 4 bases and J lost 8, with 14 bases in between. The CDR3 DNA sequence: TGTGCCAGCAGCCCCGGTACCACAGAGGGCTACACCTTC. Translated, it gives CASSPGTTEGYTF.

The rearrangement links TRBV12-3 or TRBV12-4 to TRBJ1-1; D gene unclear. Trimming stripped 7 bases from V and 1 base from J, with 10 bases between. The CDR3 totals 13 residues. CDR3 bases: TGTGCCAGCACCTCCTCACAGAACACTGAAGCTTTCTTT. Amino acids: CASTSSQNTEAFF.

The rearrangement joins TRBV11-2 to TRBJ2-1; no clear D. Trimming took off 2 bases at V and 5 bases at J, with 7 bases between the two ends. The CDR3 totals 13 residues. Germline V gene data show CDR1 as SGHAT and CDR2 as FQNNGV. CDR3 region: CASSLNLDNEQFF. CDR3 sequence (DNA): TGTGCCAGCAGCTTAAATCTCGACAATGAGCAGTTCTTC.

This chain links TRBV19 with TRBJ1-5, with D uncertain. The CDR3 has 14 residues. V lost 2 bases, J lost 5 bases, and 10 bases lay in between. Per the germline V gene, CDR1 is LNHDA and CDR2 is SQIVND (reference sequence). Written as DNA, the CDR3 is TGTGCCAGTAGTATATGGCAAGGTGATCAGCCCCAGCATTTT. It is translated as CASSIWQGDQPQHF.

About this clone itself: At one end, the junction sequence differs from germline, possibly due to a read error. The chain employs TRBV11-2 and TRBJ2-1; D is unresolved. The V gene's germline CDR1 is SGHAT and CDR2 FQNNGV. This CDR3 spans 13 amino acids. CDR3 in DNA: TGTGCCAGCAGCTTAGATTTCGTAGGAGTCGAGGTCTTC. Encoded protein: CASSLDFVGVEVF.

This chain uses TRBV28 with TRBJ1-6; D is possibly TRBD1 (6 bases). This CDR3 has 14 residues. V was trimmed by 5 bases and J by 10 bases, leaving 15 bases between them. The germline gives CDR1 MDHEN, CDR2 SYDVKM. CDR3 region: CASSPGGGESPLHF. CDR3 DNA: TGTGCCAGCAGTCCCGGGGGGGGCGAATCACCCCTCCACTTT.

This chain connects TRBV25-1 to TRBJ2-3; 7 bases map to TRBD2. V trimming: 4 bases; J trimming: 2 bases; junction bases outside the gene matches: 15. CDR3 length: 18 residues. Germline V lookup: CDR1 MGHDK, CDR2 SYGVNS. CDR3 amino acids: CASSARRGSAGDTDTQYF. For the CDR3, the DNA is TGTGCCAGCAGTGCACGTCGCGGGAGCGCCGGGGACACAGATACGCAGTATTTT.

Here the CDR3 reads CASSTEGLAGNEQFF. CDR3 nucleotides: TGTGCCAGCAGCACAGAGGGTCTAGCGGGGAATGAGCAGTTCTTC. The chain carries TRBV11-1 and TRBJ2-1; 9 bases are shared with TRBD2. The CDR3 has 15 amino acids. The germline CDR1 and CDR2 sequences are SGHAT and FQDESV (reference sequence). V lost 5 bases, J lost 7 bases, and 9 bases stayed unmatched.

CDR3 coding DNA: TGTGCCAGCTCACCACGGAACACCGGGGAGCTGTTTTTT. It translates to CASSPRNTGELFF. The chain couples TRBV18 to TRBJ2-2, with D hard to call. CDR3 length: 13 amino acids. The germline V gene encodes CDR1 KGHSH and CDR2 LQKENI. V was shortened by 1 base and J by 1 base, with 1 base between the two germline ends.

The chain joins TRBV13 to TRBJ2-5; a possible D gene is TRBD2 (6 bases). CDR1 is PRHDT, CDR2 FYEKMQ, per germline (reference sequence). The CDR3 has 15 amino acids. With 6 bases removed from V and 4 bases from J, the gap between germline ends came to 18 bases. CDR3 amino acids: CASSWKTGEGETQYF. CDR3 coding DNA: TGTGCCAGCAGTTGGAAGACGGGGGAAGGAGAGACCCAGTACTTC.

J is TRBJ2-7 and V is TRBV30; D may match TRBD1 or TRBD2 (5 bases each). V was shortened by 0 bases and J by 4 bases, with 10 bases between the two germline ends. Germline V gene data show CDR1 as GTSNPN and CDR2 as SVGIG (reference sequence). The length of the CDR3 is 13 residues. The DNA for the CDR3 is TGTGCCTGGAGTGTACTTGGGGGTTACGAGCAGTACTTC. Its protein is CAWSVLGGYEQYF.

The chain couples TRBV6-5 to TRBJ2-2; D gene unclear. CDR1 MNHEY and CDR2 SVGAGI come from the germline V gene. The CDR3 is 11 amino acids. V was shortened by 9 bases and J by 4 bases, with 6 bases between the two germline ends. DNA for the CDR3: TGTGCCAGTCCGGCCACCGGGGAGCTGTTTTTT. Protein: CASPATGELFF.

The chain is built from TRBV27 and TRBJ2-7, with 7 bases matching TRBD1. Trimming at V came to 5 bases and at J to 6 bases, leaving 13 bases not matched to a gene. The CDR3 totals 15 residues. Germline CDR1 MNHEY, CDR2 SMNVEV (reference sequence). The CDR3 nucleotides read TGTGCCAGCAGTCGAGACAGGGCCCTCGATCCCGAGCAGTACTTC. Its translation: CASSRDRALDPEQYF.

This rearrangement joins TRBV7-2 to TRBJ2-3, with TRBD2 matching over 12 bases. V lost 3 bases to trimming and J lost 13 bases; unmatched junction nucleotides: 14. The V gene's germline CDR1 is SGHTA and CDR2 FQGNSA. This CDR3 comprises 16 residues. CDR3 nucleotide sequence: TGTGCCAGCAGCTTGGGTCGGACTAGCGGGGTCGAAGGGGAGTATTTT. Translation: CASSLGRTSGVEGEYF.

The chain couples TRBV30 to TRBJ2-4, with D possibly being TRBD2 (6 bases). Germline loops: CDR1 GTSNPN, CDR2 SVGIG (reference sequence). CDR3 length: 12 residues. Trimming left V 3 bases short and J 5 bases short, with 8 bases between. DNA of the CDR3: TGTGCCTGGAGCTGGGGGGAAAACATTCAGTACTTC. Its protein is CAWSWGENIQYF. Full variable domain (rest looked up from reference TRBV30 and TRBJ2-4): SQTIHQWPATLVQPVGSPLSLECTVEGTSNPNLYWYRQAAGRGLQLLFYSVGIGQISSEVPQNLSASRPQDRQFILSSKKLLLSDSGFYLCAWSWGENIQYFGAGTRLSVL.

The chain has TRBV6-1 and TRBJ2-7; possible D gene TRBD2, 6 bases. CDR3 length: 13 residues. Trimming removed 2 bases at V and 7 bases at J, with 12 bases between. Per germline, CDR1 MNHNS and CDR2 SASEGT. This chain's CDR3 is CASSESLGREQYF. CDR3 coding DNA: TGTGCCAGCAGTGAATCTTTAGGGAGGGAGCAGTACTTC.

Only a few counts were recorded for this clone. This sequence joins TRBV3-1 (or the pseudogene TRBV3-2) and TRBJ2-1; 9 nucleotides agree with TRBD2. After removal of 1 base from V and 3 bases from J, the junction contained 4 bases not matched to a gene. CDR3 size: 16 residues. CDR1 and CDR2 from the germline V gene are LGHDT and YNNKEL (reference sequence). The CDR3 loop reads CASSQATSGSYNEQFF. CDR3 in DNA: TGTGCCAGCAGCCAAGCGACTAGCGGCAGCTACAATGAGCAGTTCTTC.